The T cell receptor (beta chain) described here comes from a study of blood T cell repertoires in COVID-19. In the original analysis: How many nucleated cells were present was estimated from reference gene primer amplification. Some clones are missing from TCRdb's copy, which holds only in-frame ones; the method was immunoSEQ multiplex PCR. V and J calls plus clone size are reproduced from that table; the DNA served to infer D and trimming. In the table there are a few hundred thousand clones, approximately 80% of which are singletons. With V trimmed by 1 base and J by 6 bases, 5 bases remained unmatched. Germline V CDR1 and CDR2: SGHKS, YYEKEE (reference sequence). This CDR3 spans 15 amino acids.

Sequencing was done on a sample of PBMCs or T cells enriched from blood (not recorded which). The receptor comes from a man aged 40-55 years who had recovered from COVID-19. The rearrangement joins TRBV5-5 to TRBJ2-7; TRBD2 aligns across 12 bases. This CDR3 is CASSLRLAGDGEQYF. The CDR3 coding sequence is TGTGCCAGCAGCTTGAGACTAGCGGGAGACGGCGAGCAGTACTTC. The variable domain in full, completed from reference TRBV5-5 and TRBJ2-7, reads DAGVTQSPTHLIKTRGQQVTLRCSPISGHKSVSWYQQVLGQGPQFIFQYYEKEERGRGNFPDRFSARQFPNYSSELNVNALLLGDSALYLCASSLRLAGDGEQYFGPGTRLTVT.